Reported below is one T cell receptor beta chain. The antigen is undetermined. Germline V lookup: CDR1 SGHTA, CDR2 FQGNSA. J lost 4 bases, V lost 5 bases, and 5 bases had no gene match. CDR3 size: 15 residues. The data are from a study of CD4 T cells in relation to SARS-CoV-2 and coronaviruses. Across the study: Convalescent donors were aged roughly 21 to 72, with median roughly 37 years. A couple of subjects were Hispanic; patients were roughly 8 males and a handful of females. The HLA restriction of the shared crossreactive spike epitopes was mapped. General study results and limits: Each donor contributed either pre-pandemic or post-infection samples, not both.

Profiled with immunoSEQ multiplex PCR; TCRdb holds only in-frame clones, not every one. The sample contains around 54,000 clones, 90% to 95% of which appear only once. This chain links TRBV7-2 with TRBJ2-7, with 13 bases that match TRBD2. The receptor comes from an adult with COVID-19. The source material was naive CD4+ T cells from PBMCs. Subset defined: naive CD4+ T cells isolated by negative enrichment. DNA for the CDR3: TGTGCCAGCAGCAGACTAGCGGGAGGTGGGTACGAGCAGTACTTC. It is translated as CASSRLAGGGYEQYF.